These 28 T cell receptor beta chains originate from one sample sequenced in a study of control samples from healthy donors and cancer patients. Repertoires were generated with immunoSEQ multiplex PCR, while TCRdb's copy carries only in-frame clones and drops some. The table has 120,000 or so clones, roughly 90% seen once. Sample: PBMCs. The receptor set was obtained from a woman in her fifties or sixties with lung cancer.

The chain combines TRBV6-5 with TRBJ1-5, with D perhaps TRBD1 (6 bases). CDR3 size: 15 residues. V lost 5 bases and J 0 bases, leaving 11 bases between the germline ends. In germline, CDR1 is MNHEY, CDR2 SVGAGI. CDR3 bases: TGTGCCAGCAGTAGCCGGACAGTTAGCAATCAGCCCCAGCATTTT. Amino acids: CASSSRTVSNQPQHF.

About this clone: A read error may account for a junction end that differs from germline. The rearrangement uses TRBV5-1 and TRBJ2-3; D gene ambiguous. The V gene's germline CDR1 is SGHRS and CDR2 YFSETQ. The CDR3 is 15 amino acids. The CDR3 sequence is CASSLVAGSRSPLGF. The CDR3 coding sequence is TGCGCCAGCAGCTTGGTCGCCGGCAGTCGTTCACCTTTAGGGTTT. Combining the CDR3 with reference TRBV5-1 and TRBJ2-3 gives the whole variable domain KAGVTQTPRYLIKTRGQQVTLSCSPISGHRSVSWYQQTPGQGLQFLFEYFSETQRNKGNFPGRFSGRQFSNSRSEMNVSTLELGDSALYLCASSLVAGSRSPLGFGPGTRLTVL.

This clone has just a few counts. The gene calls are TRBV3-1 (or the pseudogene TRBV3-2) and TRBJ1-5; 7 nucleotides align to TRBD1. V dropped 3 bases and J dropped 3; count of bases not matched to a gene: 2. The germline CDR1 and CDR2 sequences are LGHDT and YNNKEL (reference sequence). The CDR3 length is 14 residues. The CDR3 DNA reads TGTGCCAGCAGCCACGGGACAGCCAATCAGCCCCAGCATTTT. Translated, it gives CASSHGTANQPQHF.

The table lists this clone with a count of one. CDR3 coding DNA: TGTGCCAGCCCCTCCCGGGACAGGGGGTACTACGAGCAGTACTTC. Residues: CASPSRDRGYYEQYF. This chain links TRBV7-9 with TRBJ2-7, with TRBD1 matching over 11 bases. CDR1 and CDR2 from the germline V gene are SEHNR and FQNEAQ (reference sequence). Unmatched junction bases numbered 9, after V lost 8 bases and J lost 3 bases. The CDR3 extends over 15 amino acids. Using reference TRBV7-9 and TRBJ2-7 for the parts outside the CDR3, the full variable domain is DTGVSQNPRHKITKRGQNVTFRCDPISEHNRLYWYRQTLGQGPEFLTYFQNEAQLEKSRLLSDRFSAERPKGSFSTLEIQRTEQGDSAMYLCASPSRDRGYYEQYFGPGTRLTVT.

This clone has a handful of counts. CDR3 coding DNA: TGTGCCAGCAGCCAGGCAGGACAGGTACTTTCCTACGAGCAGTACTTC. Its protein product is CASSQAGQVLSYEQYF. The V gene is TRBV3-1 (or the pseudogene TRBV3-2), the J gene TRBJ2-7; TRBD1 matches 7 bases. The length of the CDR3 is 16 residues. The ends lost 3 bases at V and 1 base at J; junction bases unmatched: 9. The V gene's germline CDR1 is LGHDT and CDR2 YNNKEL (reference sequence).

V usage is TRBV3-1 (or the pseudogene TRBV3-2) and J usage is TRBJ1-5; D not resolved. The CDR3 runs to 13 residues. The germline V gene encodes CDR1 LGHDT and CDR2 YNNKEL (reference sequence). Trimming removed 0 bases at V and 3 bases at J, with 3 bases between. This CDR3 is CASSQDHNQPQHF. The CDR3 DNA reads TGTGCCAGCAGCCAAGACCACAATCAGCCCCAGCATTTT.

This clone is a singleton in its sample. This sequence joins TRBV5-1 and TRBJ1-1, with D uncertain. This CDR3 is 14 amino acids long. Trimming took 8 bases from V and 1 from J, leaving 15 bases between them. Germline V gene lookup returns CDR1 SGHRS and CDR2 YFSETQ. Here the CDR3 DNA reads TGCGCCAGTAGGTGGGCCTACAGGAACACTGAAGCTTTCTTT. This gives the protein CASRWAYRNTEAFF.

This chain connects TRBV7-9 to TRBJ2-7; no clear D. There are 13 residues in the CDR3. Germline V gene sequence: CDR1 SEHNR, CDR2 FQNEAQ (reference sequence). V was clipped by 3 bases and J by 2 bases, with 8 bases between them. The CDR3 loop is CASSLLTTYEQYF. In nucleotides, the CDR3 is TGTGCCAGCAGCTTGCTCACTACCTACGAGCAGTACTTC.

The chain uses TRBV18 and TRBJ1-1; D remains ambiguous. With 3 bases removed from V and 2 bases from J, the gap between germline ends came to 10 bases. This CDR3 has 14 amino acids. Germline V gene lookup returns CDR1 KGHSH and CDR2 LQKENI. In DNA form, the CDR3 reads TGTGCCAGCTCACCCTTGTCGTTCAACACTGAAGCTTTCTTT. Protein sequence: CASSPLSFNTEAFF.

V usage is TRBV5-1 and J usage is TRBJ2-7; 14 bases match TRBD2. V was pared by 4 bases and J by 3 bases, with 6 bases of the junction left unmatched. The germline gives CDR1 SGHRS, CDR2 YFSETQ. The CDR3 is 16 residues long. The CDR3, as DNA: TGCGCCAGCAGCCTTGGGACTAGCGGGAGAGTCTACGAGCAGTACTTC. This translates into CASSLGTSGRVYEQYF.

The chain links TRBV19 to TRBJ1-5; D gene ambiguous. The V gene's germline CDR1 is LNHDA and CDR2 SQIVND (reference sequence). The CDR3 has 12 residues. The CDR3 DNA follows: TGTGCAGCCGGCGTTGGCAATCAGCCCCAGCATTTT. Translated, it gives CAAGVGNQPQHF.

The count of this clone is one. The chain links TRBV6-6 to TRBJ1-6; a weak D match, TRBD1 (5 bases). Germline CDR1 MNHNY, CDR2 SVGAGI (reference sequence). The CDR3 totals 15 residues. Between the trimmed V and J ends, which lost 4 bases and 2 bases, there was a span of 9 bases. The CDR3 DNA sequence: TGTGCCAGCAGTTTCGGACAAGCCTATAATTCACCCCTCCACTTT. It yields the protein CASSFGQAYNSPLHF.

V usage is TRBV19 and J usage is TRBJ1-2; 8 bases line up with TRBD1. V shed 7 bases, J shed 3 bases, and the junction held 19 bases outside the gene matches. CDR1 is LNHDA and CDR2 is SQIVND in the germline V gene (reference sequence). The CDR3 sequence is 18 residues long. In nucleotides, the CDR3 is TGTGCCAGTAACGGAGGGTTCGACAGGGGATCTTCCGACTATGGCTACACCTTC. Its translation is CASNGGFDRGSSDYGYTF.

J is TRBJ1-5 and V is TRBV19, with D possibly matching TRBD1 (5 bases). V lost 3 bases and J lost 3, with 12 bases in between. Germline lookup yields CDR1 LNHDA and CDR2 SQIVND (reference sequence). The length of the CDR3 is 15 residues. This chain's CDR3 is CASSIWGLPNQPQHF. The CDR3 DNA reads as TGTGCCAGTAGTATTTGGGGACTTCCCAATCAGCCCCAGCATTTT.

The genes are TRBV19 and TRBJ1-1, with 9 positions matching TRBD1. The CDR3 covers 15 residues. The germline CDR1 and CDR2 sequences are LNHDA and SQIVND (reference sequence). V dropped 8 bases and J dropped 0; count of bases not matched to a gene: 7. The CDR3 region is CASRRDRVMNTEAFF. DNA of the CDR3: TGTGCCAGTCGAAGGGACAGGGTCATGAACACTGAAGCTTTCTTT.

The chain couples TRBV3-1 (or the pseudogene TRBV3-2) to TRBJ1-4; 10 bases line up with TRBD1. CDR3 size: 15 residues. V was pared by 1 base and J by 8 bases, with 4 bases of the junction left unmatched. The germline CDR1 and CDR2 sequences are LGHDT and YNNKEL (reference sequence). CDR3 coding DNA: TGTGCCAGCAGCCAAGTGACAGGGGGCGCGGAAAAACTGTTTTTT. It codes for CASSQVTGGAEKLFF.

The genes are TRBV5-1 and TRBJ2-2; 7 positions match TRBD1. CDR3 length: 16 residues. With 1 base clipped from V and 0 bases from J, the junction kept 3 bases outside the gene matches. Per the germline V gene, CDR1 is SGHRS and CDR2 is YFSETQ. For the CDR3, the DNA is TGCGCCAGCAGCTTGACAGGGGATGCGAACACCGGGGAGCTGTTTTTT. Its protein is CASSLTGDANTGELFF.

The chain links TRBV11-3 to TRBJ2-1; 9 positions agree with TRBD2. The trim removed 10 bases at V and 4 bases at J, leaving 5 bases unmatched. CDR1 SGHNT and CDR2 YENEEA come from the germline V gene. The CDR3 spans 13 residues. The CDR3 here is CATRLAEYNEQFF. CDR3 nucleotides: TGTGCCACCAGACTAGCGGAGTACAATGAGCAGTTCTTC.

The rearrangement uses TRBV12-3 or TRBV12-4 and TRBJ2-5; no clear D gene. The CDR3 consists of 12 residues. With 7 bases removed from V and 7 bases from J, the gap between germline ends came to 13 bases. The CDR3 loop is CASTNAGVTQYF. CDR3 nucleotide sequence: TGTGCCAGCACAAATGCCGGCGTGACCCAGTACTTC.

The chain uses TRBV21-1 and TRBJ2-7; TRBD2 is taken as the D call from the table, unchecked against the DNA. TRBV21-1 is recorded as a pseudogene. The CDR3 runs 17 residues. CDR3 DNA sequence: TGTGCCAGCAGCAAAATTTGGGAGGGCCGAGGGTACTACGAGCAGTACTTC. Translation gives CASSKIWEGRGYYEQYF.

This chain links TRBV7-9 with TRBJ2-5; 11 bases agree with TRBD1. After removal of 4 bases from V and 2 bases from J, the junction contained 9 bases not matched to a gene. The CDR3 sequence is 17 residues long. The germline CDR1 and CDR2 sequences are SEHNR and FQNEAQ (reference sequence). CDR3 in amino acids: CASSSTDRDRGQETQYF. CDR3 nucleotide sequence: TGTGCCAGCAGCTCAACCGACCGGGACAGGGGGCAAGAGACCCAGTACTTC. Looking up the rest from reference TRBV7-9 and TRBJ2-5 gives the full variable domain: DTGVSQNPRHKITKRGQNVTFRCDPISEHNRLYWYRQTLGQGPEFLTYFQNEAQLEKSRLLSDRFSAERPKGSFSTLEIQRTEQGDSAMYLCASSSTDRDRGQETQYFGPGTRLLVL.

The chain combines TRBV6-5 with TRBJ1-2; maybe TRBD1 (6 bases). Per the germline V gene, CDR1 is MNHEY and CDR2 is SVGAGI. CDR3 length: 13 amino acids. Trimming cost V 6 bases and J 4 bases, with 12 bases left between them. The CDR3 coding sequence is TGTGCCAGCAGAAAACAGGGTACCTATGGCTACACCTTC. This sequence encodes CASRKQGTYGYTF.

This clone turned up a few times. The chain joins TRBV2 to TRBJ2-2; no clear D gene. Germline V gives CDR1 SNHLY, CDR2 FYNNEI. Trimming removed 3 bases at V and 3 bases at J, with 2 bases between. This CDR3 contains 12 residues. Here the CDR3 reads CASSEDTGELFF. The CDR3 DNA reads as TGTGCCAGCAGTGAGGACACCGGGGAGCTGTTTTTT.

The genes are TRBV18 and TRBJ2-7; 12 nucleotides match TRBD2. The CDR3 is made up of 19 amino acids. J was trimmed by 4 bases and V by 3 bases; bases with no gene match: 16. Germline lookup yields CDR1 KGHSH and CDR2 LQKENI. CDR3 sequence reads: CASSPEGFLAGGPNYEQYF. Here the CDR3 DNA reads TGTGCCAGCTCACCCGAGGGTTTTCTAGCGGGAGGGCCCAATTACGAGCAGTACTTC.

The CDR3 sequence: CASSVDRGYYEQYF. CDR3 sequence (DNA): TGTGCCAGCAGCGTGGACAGGGGCTACTACGAGCAGTACTTC. The rearrangement links TRBV5-5 to TRBJ2-7, with 9 positions matching TRBD1. Germline CDR1 SGHKS, CDR2 YYEKEE (reference sequence). The CDR3 runs to 14 residues. The junction had 5 bases not matched to a gene; V was cut back by 4 bases and J by 3 bases.

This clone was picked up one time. The CDR3 spells CASDGGVGYGYTF. The CDR3 region has the DNA TGTGCCAGTGATGGGGGAGTTGGCTATGGCTACACCTTC. This rearrangement joins TRBV19 to TRBJ1-2; a possible D gene is TRBD1 (5 bases). Trimming pared 8 bases from V and 4 bases from J, leaving 14 bases between. The CDR3 runs to 13 residues. CDR1 LNHDA and CDR2 SQIVND come from the germline V gene (reference sequence).

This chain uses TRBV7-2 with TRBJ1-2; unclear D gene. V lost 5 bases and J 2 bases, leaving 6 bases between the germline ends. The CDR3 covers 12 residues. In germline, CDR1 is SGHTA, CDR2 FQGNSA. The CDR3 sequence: CASSPGNYGYTF. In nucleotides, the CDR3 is TGTGCCAGCAGCCCGGGAAACTATGGCTACACCTTC.

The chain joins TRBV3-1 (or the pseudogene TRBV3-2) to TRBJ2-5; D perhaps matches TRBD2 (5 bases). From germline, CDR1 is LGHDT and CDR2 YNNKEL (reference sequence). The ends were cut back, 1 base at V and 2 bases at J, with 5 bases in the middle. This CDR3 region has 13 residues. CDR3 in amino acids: CASSQGGQETQYF. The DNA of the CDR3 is TGTGCCAGCAGCCAAGGAGGGCAAGAGACCCAGTACTTC.